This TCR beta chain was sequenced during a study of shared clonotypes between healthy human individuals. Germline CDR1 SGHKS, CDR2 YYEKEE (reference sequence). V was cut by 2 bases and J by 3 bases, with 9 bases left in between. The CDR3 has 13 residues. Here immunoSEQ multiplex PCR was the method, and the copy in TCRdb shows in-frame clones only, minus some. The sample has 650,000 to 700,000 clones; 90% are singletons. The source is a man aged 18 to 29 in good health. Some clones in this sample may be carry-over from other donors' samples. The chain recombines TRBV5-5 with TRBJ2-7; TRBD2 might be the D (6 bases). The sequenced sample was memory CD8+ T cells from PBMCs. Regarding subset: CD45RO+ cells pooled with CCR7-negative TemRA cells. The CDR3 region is CASSLPGDYEQYF. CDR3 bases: TGTGCCAGCAGCTTACCGGGAGACTACGAGCAGTACTTC. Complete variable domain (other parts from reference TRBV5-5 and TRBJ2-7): DAGVTQSPTHLIKTRGQQVTLRCSPISGHKSVSWYQQVLGQGPQFIFQYYEKEERGRGNFPDRFSARQFPNYSSELNVNALLLGDSALYLCASSLPGDYEQYFGPGTRLTVT.